The source of this TCR beta chain is a study of blood T cell repertoires in COVID-19. In the study's own analysis: Quantification of nucleated cells was approximated via reference gene primer amplification. The data were produced by immunoSEQ multiplex PCR, yet TCRdb's version contains in-frame clones alone and is incomplete. For V, J and clone size, that table is used; D and trimming come from the DNA. In the table there are around 340,000 clones, 70% to 90% of which are singletons. Participants were placed into cohorts based on the clinical history they reported. The CDR3 runs 11 residues. V lost 6 bases to trimming and J lost 6 bases, with 6 bases between them. Germline V CDR1 and CDR2: MNHNY, SVGAGI (reference sequence).

Sequencing used PBMCs or T cells enriched from blood (not recorded which). The genes are TRBV6-6 and TRBJ2-1; maybe TRBD1 (6 bases). The sequence was collected from a woman in her thirties or forties with acute COVID-19. CDR3 region: CASRGANEQFF. In nucleotides, the CDR3 is TGTGCCAGCAGGGGGGCCAATGAGCAGTTCTTC.